These T cell receptor beta chains were read from a single sample in a study of cytomegalovirus exposure and HLA in healthy donors. Libraries were prepared by immunoSEQ multiplex PCR; TCRdb keeps only in-frame clonotypes and omits some of them. The sample records around 260,000 clones, 80% to 95% being singletons. Sequenced input: PBMCs. The source of these receptors is a woman aged 25 to 45 in good health and CMV-seronegative. Both conserved end residues are trimmed from each CDR3. The D gene is left open where the match is weak.

j_call	v_call	d_call	cdr3_aa
TRBJ1-5	TRBV28	.	ASSLMSGAGQPQH
TRBJ2-1	TRBV13	.	ASSLNRQYSSYNEQF
TRBJ1-1	TRBV4-1	.	ASSHLGQNTEAF
TRBJ2-7	TRBV27	.	ASSFNSGLGYEQY
TRBJ2-2	TRBV4-3	.	ASSQVTGPLAEDTGELF
TRBJ1-1	TRBV7-9	.	ASSKSEGGDEAF
TRBJ2-4	TRBV27	TRBD1	ASSLTGEDIQY
TRBJ2-3	TRBV9	TRBD2	ASSELSLAGGPVQY
TRBJ1-2	TRBV4-3	TRBD1	ASSQDRFSGTGVVGYT
TRBJ2-7	TRBV18	.	ASSPTRDITYEQY
TRBJ2-1	TRBV27	TRBD2	ASSFRGGMF
TRBJ2-2	TRBV28	TRBD1	ASSLVGRDRGNTGELF
TRBJ2-5	TRBV7-9	TRBD2	ASSSGTIVETQY
TRBJ1-2	TRBV6-1	TRBD1	ASTKDRVYGYT
TRBJ2-7	TRBV4-1	.	ASSQVGRDYEQY
TRBJ2-5	TRBV28	TRBD2	ASSRAGGIQETQY
TRBJ1-4	TRBV30	.	AWGSPTNEKLF
TRBJ1-2	TRBV19	.	ASSIFRDDYGYT
TRBJ1-2	TRBV2	.	ASSEEAGFYYGYT
TRBJ2-7	TRBV28	.	ASGLESGSYEQY
TRBJ2-7	TRBV27	.	ASSLLAQGTEQY
TRBJ2-3	TRBV5-4	.	ASRVGGTSTDTQY
TRBJ2-4	TRBV2	TRBD2	ASSDGTSGTLAKNIQY
TRBJ1-2	TRBV29-1	.	SVVSHQNYGYT
TRBJ2-3	TRBV15	.	ATSRDSVATDTQY
TRBJ2-7	TRBV2	TRBD1	ASSADRGLYEQY
TRBJ2-7	TRBV18	.	ASSPDLEQY
TRBJ2-7	TRBV5-6	.	ASSFGTYEQY
TRBJ2-7	TRBV27	.	ASSLSAGYEQY
TRBJ2-5	TRBV13	TRBD2	ASSLTPTSGSIGTQY
TRBJ2-3	TRBV9	.	ASSVDPGRRTDTQY
TRBJ2-7	TRBV5-5	TRBD1	ASNRDRLYEQY
TRBJ1-1	TRBV6-1	.	ASSEVIRGAEAF
TRBJ1-4	TRBV6-1	.	ASSASFGNEKLF
TRBJ2-2	TRBV7-3	.	ASSSGRPNTGELF
TRBJ2-7	TRBV23-1	.	ASSLPIGGGYEQY
TRBJ2-2	TRBV10-1	.	ASRQDRALLSGELF
TRBJ2-7	TRBV5-1	.	ASSLVVGAGYEQY
TRBJ1-1	TRBV7-9	TRBD1	ASSYLQGASAEAF
TRBJ1-2	TRBV6-1	.	ASSEGVMRTNYGYT
TRBJ2-5	TRBV7-9	.	ASSPRTSSQRETQY
TRBJ2-2	TRBV27	TRBD2	ASTHSVGGVGELF
TRBJ1-5	TRBV7-8	.	ASSLARYQPQH
TRBJ2-3	TRBV7-6	.	ASSSVSDTQY
TRBJ1-2	TRBV7-2	.	ASSLPVVEGYT
TRBJ2-7	TRBV10-1	.	ASNRVNEQY
TRBJ1-4	TRBV9	TRBD1	ASSVWDRDNEKLF
TRBJ2-2	TRBV7-2	.	ASDQGAGELF
TRBJ2-1	TRBV5-1	.	ASSLTSSPYNEQF
TRBJ2-7	TRBV25-1	.	ASSEFSPGIYEQY
TRBJ1-1	TRBV6-5	.	ASSYFAMNTEAF
TRBJ1-4	TRBV15	.	ATLGGLVTNEKLF
TRBJ2-7	TRBV27	TRBD2	ASMASGSYEQY
TRBJ2-7	TRBV5-1	TRBD1	ASSMQGQAYEQY
TRBJ1-1	TRBV28	.	ASRTPTANTEAF
TRBJ1-2	TRBV6-5	TRBD1	ASKRQGRDYGYT
TRBJ2-7	TRBV18	.	ASSTETPGSSYEQY
TRBJ1-2	TRBV5-5	.	ASSFDYGYT
TRBJ2-3	TRBV11-3	.	ASSDGSTDTQY